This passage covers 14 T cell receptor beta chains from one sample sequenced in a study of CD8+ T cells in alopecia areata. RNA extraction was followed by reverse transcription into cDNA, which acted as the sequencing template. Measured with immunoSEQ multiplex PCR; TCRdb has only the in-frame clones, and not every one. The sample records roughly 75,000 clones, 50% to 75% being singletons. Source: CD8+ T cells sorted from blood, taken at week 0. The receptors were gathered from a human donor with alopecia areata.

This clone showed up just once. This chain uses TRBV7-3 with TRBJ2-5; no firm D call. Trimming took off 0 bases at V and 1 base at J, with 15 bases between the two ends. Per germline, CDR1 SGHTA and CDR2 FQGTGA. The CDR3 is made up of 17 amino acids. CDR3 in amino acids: CASSLTGPIAFQETQYF. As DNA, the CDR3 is TGTGCCAGCAGCTTAACAGGTCCGATTGCGTTCCAAGAGACCCAGTACTTC. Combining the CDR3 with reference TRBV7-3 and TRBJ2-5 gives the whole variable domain GAGVSQTPSNKVTEKGKYVELRCDPISGHTALYWYRQSLGQGPEFLIYFQGTGAADDSGLPNDRFFAVRPEGSVSTLKIQRTERGDSAVYLCASSLTGPIAFQETQYFGPGTRLLVL.

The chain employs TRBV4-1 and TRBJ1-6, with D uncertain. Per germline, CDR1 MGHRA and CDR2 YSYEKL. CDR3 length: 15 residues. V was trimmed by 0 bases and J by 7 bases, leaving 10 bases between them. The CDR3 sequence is CASSQDWAENSPLHF. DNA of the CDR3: TGCGCCAGCAGCCAAGATTGGGCAGAGAATTCACCCCTCCACTTT.

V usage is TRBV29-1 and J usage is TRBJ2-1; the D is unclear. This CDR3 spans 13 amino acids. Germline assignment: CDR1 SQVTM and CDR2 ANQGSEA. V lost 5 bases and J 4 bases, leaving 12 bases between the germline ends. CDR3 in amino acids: CSVSFHTYNEQFF. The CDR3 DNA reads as TGCAGCGTTTCATTCCATACTTACAATGAGCAGTTCTTC.

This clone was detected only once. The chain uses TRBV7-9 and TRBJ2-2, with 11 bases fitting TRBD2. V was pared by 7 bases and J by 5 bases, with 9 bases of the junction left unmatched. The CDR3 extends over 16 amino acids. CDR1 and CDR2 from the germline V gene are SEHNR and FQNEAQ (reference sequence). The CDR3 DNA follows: TGTGCCAGCACCCCAACTAGCGGGAGTGGTACCGGGGAGCTGTTTTTT. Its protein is CASTPTSGSGTGELFF. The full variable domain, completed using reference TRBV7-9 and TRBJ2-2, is DTGVSQNPRHKITKRGQNVTFRCDPISEHNRLYWYRQTLGQGPEFLTYFQNEAQLEKSRLLSDRFSAERPKGSFSTLEIQRTEQGDSAMYLCASTPTSGSGTGELFFGEGSRLTVL.

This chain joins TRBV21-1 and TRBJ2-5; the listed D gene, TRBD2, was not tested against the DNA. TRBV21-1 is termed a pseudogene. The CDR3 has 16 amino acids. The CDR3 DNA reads TGTGCCAGCAGCAGGCATCGGGGGACCTGGAGGGAGACCCAGTACTTC. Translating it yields CASSRHRGTWRETQYF.

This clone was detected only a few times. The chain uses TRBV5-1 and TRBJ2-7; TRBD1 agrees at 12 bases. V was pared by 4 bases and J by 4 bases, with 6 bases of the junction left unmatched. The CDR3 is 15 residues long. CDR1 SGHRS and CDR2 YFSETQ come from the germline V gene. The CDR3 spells CASSPGQGAGYEQYF. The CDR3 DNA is TGCGCCAGCAGCCCGGGACAGGGGGCCGGGTACGAGCAGTACTTC.

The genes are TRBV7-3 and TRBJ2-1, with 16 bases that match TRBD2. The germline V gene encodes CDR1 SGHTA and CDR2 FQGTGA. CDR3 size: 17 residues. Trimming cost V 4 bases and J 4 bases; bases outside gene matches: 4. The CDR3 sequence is CASSSGTSGRGYNEQFF. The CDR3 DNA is TGTGCCAGCAGCTCCGGGACTAGCGGGAGGGGGTACAATGAGCAGTTCTTC. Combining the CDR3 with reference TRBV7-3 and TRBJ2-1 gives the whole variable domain GAGVSQTPSNKVTEKGKYVELRCDPISGHTALYWYRQSLGQGPEFLIYFQGTGAADDSGLPNDRFFAVRPEGSVSTLKIQRTERGDSAVYLCASSSGTSGRGYNEQFFGPGTRLTVL.

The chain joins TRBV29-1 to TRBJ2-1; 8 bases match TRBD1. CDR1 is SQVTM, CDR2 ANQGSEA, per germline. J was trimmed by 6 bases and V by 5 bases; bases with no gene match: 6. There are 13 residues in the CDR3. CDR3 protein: CSVYGQGINEQFF. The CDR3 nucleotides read TGCAGCGTTTACGGACAGGGAATCAATGAGCAGTTCTTC.

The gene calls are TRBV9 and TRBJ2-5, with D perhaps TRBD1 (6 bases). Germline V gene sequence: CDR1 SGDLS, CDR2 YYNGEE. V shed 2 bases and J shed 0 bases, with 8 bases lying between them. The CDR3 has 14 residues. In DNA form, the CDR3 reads TGTGCCAGCAGCGTGGACAGTTACCAAGAGACCCAGTACTTC. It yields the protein CASSVDSYQETQYF.

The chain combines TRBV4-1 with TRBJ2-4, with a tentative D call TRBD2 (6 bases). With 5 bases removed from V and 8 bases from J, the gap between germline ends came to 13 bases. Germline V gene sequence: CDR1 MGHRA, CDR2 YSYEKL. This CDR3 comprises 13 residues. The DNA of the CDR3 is TGCGCCAGCAGCGGGGTGTCGGGGGACATTCAGTACTTC. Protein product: CASSGVSGDIQYF.

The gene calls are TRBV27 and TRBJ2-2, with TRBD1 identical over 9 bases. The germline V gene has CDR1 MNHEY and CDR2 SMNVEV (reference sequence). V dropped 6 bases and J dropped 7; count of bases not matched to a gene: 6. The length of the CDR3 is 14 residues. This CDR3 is CASRATGGVGELFF. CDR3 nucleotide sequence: TGTGCCAGCAGAGCGACAGGGGGGGTCGGGGAGCTGTTTTTT.

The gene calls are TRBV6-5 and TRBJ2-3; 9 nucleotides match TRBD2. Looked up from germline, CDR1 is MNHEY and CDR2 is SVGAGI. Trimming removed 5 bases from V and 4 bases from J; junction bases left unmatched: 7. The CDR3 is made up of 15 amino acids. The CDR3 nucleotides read TGTGCCAGCAGTCGGGGCGGGGGGGACGCAGATACGCAGTATTTT. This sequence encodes CASSRGGGDADTQYF.

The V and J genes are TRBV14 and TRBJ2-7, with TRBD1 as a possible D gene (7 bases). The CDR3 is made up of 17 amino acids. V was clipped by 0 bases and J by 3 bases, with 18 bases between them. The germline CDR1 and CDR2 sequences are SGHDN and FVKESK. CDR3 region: CASSQDMIGQGGYEQYF. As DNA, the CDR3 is TGTGCCAGCAGCCAAGATATGATCGGCCAGGGGGGCTACGAGCAGTACTTC. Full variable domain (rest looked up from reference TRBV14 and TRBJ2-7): EAGVTQFPSHSVIEKGQTVTLRCDPISGHDNLYWYRRVMGKEIKFLLHFVKESKQDESGMPNNRFLAERTGGTYSTLKVQPAELEDSGVYFCASSQDMIGQGGYEQYFGPGTRLTVT.

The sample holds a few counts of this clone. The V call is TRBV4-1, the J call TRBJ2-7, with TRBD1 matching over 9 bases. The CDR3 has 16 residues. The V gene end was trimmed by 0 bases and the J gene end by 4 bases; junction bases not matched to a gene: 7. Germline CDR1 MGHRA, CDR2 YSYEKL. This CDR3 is CASSQDVGQGRYEQYF. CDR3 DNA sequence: TGCGCCAGCAGCCAAGATGTGGGACAGGGAAGGTACGAGCAGTACTTC.